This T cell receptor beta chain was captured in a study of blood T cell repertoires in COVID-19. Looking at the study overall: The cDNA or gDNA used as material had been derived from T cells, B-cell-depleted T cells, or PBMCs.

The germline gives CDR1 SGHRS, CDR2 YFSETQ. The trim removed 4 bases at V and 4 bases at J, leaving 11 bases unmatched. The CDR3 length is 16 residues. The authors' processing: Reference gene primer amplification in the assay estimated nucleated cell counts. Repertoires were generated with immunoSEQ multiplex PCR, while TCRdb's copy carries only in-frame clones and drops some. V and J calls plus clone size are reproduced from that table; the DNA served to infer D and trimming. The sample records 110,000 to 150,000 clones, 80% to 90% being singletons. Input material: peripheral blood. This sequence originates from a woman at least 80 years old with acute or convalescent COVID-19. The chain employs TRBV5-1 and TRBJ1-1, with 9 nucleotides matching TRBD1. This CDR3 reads CASSPGQGRGVTEAFF. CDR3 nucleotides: TGCGCCAGCAGCCCGGGACAGGGAAGGGGGGTCACTGAAGCTTTCTTT.